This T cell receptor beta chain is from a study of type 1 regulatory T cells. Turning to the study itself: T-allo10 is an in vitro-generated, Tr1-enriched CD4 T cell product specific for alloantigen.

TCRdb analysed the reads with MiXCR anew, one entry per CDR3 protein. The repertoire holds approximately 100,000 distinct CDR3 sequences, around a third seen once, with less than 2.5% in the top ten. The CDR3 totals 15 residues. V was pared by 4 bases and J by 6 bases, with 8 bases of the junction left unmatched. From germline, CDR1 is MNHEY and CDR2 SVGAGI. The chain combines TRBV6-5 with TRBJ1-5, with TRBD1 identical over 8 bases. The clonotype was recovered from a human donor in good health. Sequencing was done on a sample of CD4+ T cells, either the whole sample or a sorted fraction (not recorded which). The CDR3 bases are TGTGCCAGCAGTTCGGACAGGGTAGCAGGTCAGCCCCAGCATTTT. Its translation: CASSSDRVAGQPQHF.